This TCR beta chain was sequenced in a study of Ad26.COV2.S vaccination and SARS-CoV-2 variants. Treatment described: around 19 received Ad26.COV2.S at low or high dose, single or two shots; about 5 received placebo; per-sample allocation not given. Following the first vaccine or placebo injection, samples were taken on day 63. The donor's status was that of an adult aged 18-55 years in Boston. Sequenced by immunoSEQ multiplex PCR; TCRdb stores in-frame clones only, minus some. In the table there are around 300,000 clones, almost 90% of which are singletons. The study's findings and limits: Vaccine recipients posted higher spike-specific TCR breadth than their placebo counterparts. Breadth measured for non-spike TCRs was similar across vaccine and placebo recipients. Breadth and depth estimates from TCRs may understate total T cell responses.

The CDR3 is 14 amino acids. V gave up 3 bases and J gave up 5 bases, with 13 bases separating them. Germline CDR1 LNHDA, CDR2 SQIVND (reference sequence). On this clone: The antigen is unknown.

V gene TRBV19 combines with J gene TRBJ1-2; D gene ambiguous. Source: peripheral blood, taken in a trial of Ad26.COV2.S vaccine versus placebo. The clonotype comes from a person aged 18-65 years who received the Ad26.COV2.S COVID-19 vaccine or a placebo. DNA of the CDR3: TGTGCCAGTAGTATCGGAGACTTAACTTATGGCTACACCTTC. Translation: CASSIGDLTYGYTF.